The 15 T cell receptor beta chains below were found in one sample sequenced in a study of T cell repertoires in cytomegalovirus infection. Each CDR3 protein is one row after TCRdb ran MiXCR on the reads. The profile shows approximately 630,000 distinct CDR3 sequences, 24% of them singletons. Sequenced material: CD8+ T cells from PBMCs. These receptors came from a human donor in good health (CMV status not recorded). Some clones in this sample may be carry-over from other donors' samples.

The J gene is TRBJ1-2, the V gene TRBV20-1; TRBD1 is a possible D gene (5 bases). The germline gives CDR1 DFQATT, CDR2 SNEGSKA (reference sequence). V gave up 0 bases and J gave up 2 bases, with 13 bases separating them. The CDR3 is made up of 15 amino acids. As DNA, the CDR3 is TGCAGTGCTAGAGATTCGAGGAGGACAAACTATGGCTACACCTTC. This gives the protein CSARDSRRTNYGYTF.

This clonotype was picked up a small number of times. V is TRBV29-1 and J is TRBJ1-1, with 7 bases matching TRBD1. Trimming at V came to 1 base and at J to 7 bases, leaving 6 bases not matched to a gene. The CDR3 is made up of 13 amino acids. CDR1 SQVTM and CDR2 ANQGSEA come from the germline V gene. CDR3 in amino acids: CSVEGTGAGEAFF. For the CDR3, the DNA is TGCAGCGTTGAAGGTACAGGGGCTGGTGAAGCTTTCTTT.

V usage is TRBV6-5 and J usage is TRBJ1-2; possible D gene TRBD1, 5 bases. V lost 0 bases and J lost 10, with 15 bases in between. Looked up from germline, CDR1 is MNHEY and CDR2 is SVGAGI. This CDR3 comprises 14 residues. The CDR3 loop reads CASSYSIQGLDYTF. The CDR3, as DNA: TGTGCCAGCAGTTACTCGATTCAGGGTTTAGACTACACCTTC.

This clonotype was counted a few times. The chain uses TRBV4-2 and TRBJ2-5; weak D call: TRBD2 (5 bases). Trimming pared 0 bases from V and 2 bases from J, leaving 10 bases between. Germline CDR1 and CDR2: LGHNA and YNFKEQ. The CDR3 has 15 amino acids. The CDR3 here is CASSQDRGSQETQYF. In DNA form, the CDR3 reads TGTGCCAGCAGCCAAGATCGAGGGAGTCAAGAGACCCAGTACTTC.

The table lists this clonotype with a few counts. The V call is TRBV7-9, the J call TRBJ2-1; 8 bases fit TRBD1. This CDR3 spans 15 amino acids. The trim removed 3 bases at V and 2 bases at J, leaving 3 bases unmatched. From germline, CDR1 is SEHNR and CDR2 FQNEAQ (reference sequence). The CDR3 DNA is TGTGCCAGCAGCTTTGGGACAGGCCCCTACAATGAGCAGTTCTTC. Amino acids: CASSFGTGPYNEQFF.

Only a few counts were recorded for this clonotype. The CDR3 reads CSAPPAGGGTQYF. Here the CDR3 DNA reads TGCAGTGCTCCTCCCGCGGGGGGAGGTACGCAGTATTTT. The chain combines TRBV20-1 with TRBJ2-3, with TRBD2 matching 8 bases. CDR1 and CDR2 from the germline V gene are DFQATT and SNEGSKA (reference sequence). The CDR3 runs 13 residues. The junction had 9 bases not matched to a gene; V was cut back by 5 bases and J by 8 bases.

This clonotype appeared a few times. V usage is TRBV5-6 and J usage is TRBJ1-2; D might be TRBD1 (6 bases). Germline V gives CDR1 SGHDT, CDR2 YYEEEE. V lost 0 bases to trimming and J lost 7 bases, with 10 bases between them. This CDR3 is 13 amino acids long. The CDR3 reads CASSLDRAGGYTF. The CDR3 nucleotides read TGTGCCAGCAGCTTGGACAGGGCCGGTGGCTACACCTTC.

The rearrangement joins TRBV12-3 or TRBV12-4 to TRBJ1-1; D unresolved. V was pared by 3 bases and J by 1 base, with 6 bases between. The CDR3 covers 13 residues. The CDR3 region is CASSFDTNTEAFF. In DNA form, the CDR3 reads TGTGCCAGCAGTTTTGATACGAACACTGAAGCTTTCTTT.

The CDR3 protein is CASSEEGDPGDEQYF. In DNA form, the CDR3 reads TGTGCCAGCAGTGAAGAGGGGGATCCGGGGGACGAGCAGTACTTC. The V gene is TRBV2, the J gene TRBJ2-7, with D possibly being TRBD1 or TRBD2 (6 bases each). Germline assignment: CDR1 SNHLY and CDR2 FYNNEI. V dropped 1 base and J dropped 5 bases, with 15 bases sitting between them. The CDR3 is made up of 15 amino acids.

This clonotype has only a few counts. The chain has TRBV15 and TRBJ2-6, with 8 bases lining up with TRBD1. Germline CDR1 and CDR2: LNHNV and YYDKDF (reference sequence). With V trimmed by 1 base and J by 0 bases, 5 bases remained unmatched. The CDR3 sequence is 18 residues long. In nucleotides, the CDR3 is TGTGCCACCAGCAGAGGGGACAGGTCCGTCTCTGGGGCCAACGTCCTGACTTTC. Translation: CATSRGDRSVSGANVLTF.

This clonotype was counted a few times. A junction boundary mismatches the germline segment, possibly from a read error. The CDR3 here is CASSGGAWHF. CDR3 nucleotides: TGTGCCAGCTCCGGTGGAGCCTGGCATTTT. The rearrangement links TRBV7-2 to TRBJ2-3; D gene uncertain. Germline CDR1 SGHTA, CDR2 FQGNSA. This CDR3 contains 10 residues. The complete variable domain, with remaining parts taken from reference TRBV7-2 and TRBJ2-3, reads GAGVSQSPSNKVTEKGKDVELRCDPISGHTALYWYRQSLGQGLEFLIYFQGNSAPDKSGLPSDRFSAERTGGSVSTLTIQRTQQEDSAVYLCASSGGAWHFGPGTRLTVL.

This clonotype was seen a handful of times. This chain joins TRBV7-8 and TRBJ2-5; 11 positions match TRBD2. Germline V gene data show CDR1 as SGHVS and CDR2 as FQNEAQ. The CDR3 covers 15 residues. The ends lost 5 bases at V and 4 bases at J; junction bases unmatched: 6. Here the CDR3 DNA reads TGTGCCAGCAGCGCAACCGGGACTAGCGGAGAGACCCAGTACTTC. Amino acids: CASSATGTSGETQYF.

The CDR3, as DNA: TGTGCCAGCAGTGAAAGGGAGAGGGGGAACACCGGGGAGCTGTTTTTT. Protein product: CASSERERGNTGELFF. This sequence joins TRBV25-1 and TRBJ2-2; D is possibly TRBD1 or TRBD2 (5 bases each). Looked up from germline, CDR1 is MGHDK and CDR2 is SYGVNS. This CDR3 contains 16 residues. V was pared by 2 bases and J by 1 base, with 11 bases between.

The gene calls are TRBV2 and TRBJ2-3, with 15 bases lining up with TRBD2. The germline gives CDR1 SNHLY, CDR2 FYNNEI. The CDR3 totals 16 residues. V was pared by 6 bases and J by 3 bases, with 4 bases of the junction left unmatched. The CDR3 DNA reads TGTGCCAGCAGCGGGACTAGCGGGGGGCTAACAGATACGCAGTATTTT. Translated, it gives CASSGTSGGLTDTQYF.

The V call is TRBV6-5, the J call TRBJ2-1, with 11 bases identical to TRBD2. V shed 4 bases and J 8 bases; nucleotides not matched to a gene: 7. Germline V gene sequence: CDR1 MNHEY, CDR2 SVGAGI. The CDR3 runs 15 residues. CDR3 nucleotides: TGTGCCAGCAGTTTCGTTAGCGGGGGGGCATATGAGCAGTTCTTC. Its translation: CASSFVSGGAYEQFF.